Below, 16 T cell receptor beta chains from the same sample are listed, as sequenced in a study of blood T cells in healthy people across ages. Through a sample-barcoded 5' primer and a J-beta primer mix, a second PCR was run for roughly 6 to 11 cycles. Each CDR3 protein gets one entry after TCRdb re-called the 5' RACE reads with MiXCR. The data show 1.2 million to 1.5 million distinct CDR3 sequences, approximately 40% seen once. Sequencing input: blood. Source of these receptors: a woman aged 18-35 years in good health.

This clonotype was counted a few times. This chain uses TRBV12-3 or TRBV12-4 with TRBJ2-5; 11 bases line up with TRBD1. The CDR3 length is 14 residues. The V gene end was trimmed by 6 bases and the J gene end by 2 bases; junction bases not matched to a gene: 2. In DNA form, the CDR3 reads TGTGCCAGCAGGGGGGACAGGGGGCAAGAGACCCAGTACTTC. This encodes CASRGDRGQETQYF.

In its sample, this clonotype was seen many times. The chain combines TRBV7-2 with TRBJ2-3; D may be TRBD1 or TRBD2 (6 bases each). This CDR3 comprises 15 residues. The V and J ends lost 4 bases and 2 bases respectively, with 13 bases between them. Germline CDR1 is SGHTA and CDR2 is FQGNSA. The CDR3 coding sequence is TGTGCCAGCAGCTCGCTAGGGGGGAACACAGATACGCAGTATTTT. This translates into CASSSLGGNTDTQYF.

V usage is TRBV6-1 and J usage is TRBJ1-5; TRBD1 might be the D (6 bases). V was shortened by 1 base and J by 0 bases, with 10 bases between the two germline ends. The CDR3 loop spans 16 amino acids. Germline loops: CDR1 MNHNS, CDR2 SASEGT. Here the CDR3 DNA reads TGTGCCAGCAGTGAAGGAGGGGGGACTAGCAATCAGCCCCAGCATTTT. Protein sequence: CASSEGGGTSNQPQHF.

This clonotype was seen ten or more times. The J gene is TRBJ2-1, the V gene TRBV25-1; tentatively, D is TRBD2 (5 bases). Trimming removed 4 bases from V and 2 bases from J, with 6 bases in between. The CDR3 consists of 13 residues. Germline CDR1 reads MGHDK; CDR2 reads SYGVNS. CDR3 in DNA: TGTGCCAGCAGTGTCGGGACCTACAATGAGCAGTTCTTC. Amino acid sequence: CASSVGTYNEQFF.

Note on this clonotype: This may come from a read error, since a much larger clone is one base off. The J gene is TRBJ2-5, the V gene TRBV5-1; 9 nucleotides line up with TRBD2. From germline, CDR1 is SGHRS and CDR2 YFSETQ. This CDR3 comprises 15 residues. The CDR3 loop is CACSLASGVEETQYF. The DNA for the CDR3 is TGCGCCTGCAGCTTGGCTAGCGGGGTGGAGGAGACCCAGTACTTC.

Ten or more counts support this clonotype. The genes are TRBV29-1 and TRBJ2-5; D is ambiguous. Trimming removed 7 bases at V and 1 base at J, with 10 bases between. This CDR3 is built from 12 residues. Germline assignment: CDR1 SQVTM and CDR2 ANQGSEA. The CDR3 DNA sequence: TGCAGCGGCAAACGGTCCCAAGAGACCCAGTACTTC. Translating it yields CSGKRSQETQYF.

The chain employs TRBV20-1 and TRBJ2-5; the match to TRBD1 covers 7 bases. V trimming: 0 bases; J trimming: 11 bases; junction bases outside the gene matches: 18. Germline V gives CDR1 DFQATT, CDR2 SNEGSKA (reference sequence). The CDR3 length is 16 residues. The CDR3 coding sequence is TGCAGTGCTAGAGAACGGACAGGACCCCCTACCTACAAGCAGTACTTC. Its translation: CSARERTGPPTYKQYF.

The CDR3 nucleotides read TGCAGCGTTGAGGGGGCGGGTAGCTCCTACAATGAGCAGTACTTC. This translates into CSVEGAGSSYNEQYF. The chain recombines TRBV29-1 with TRBJ2-1; maybe TRBD1 (6 bases). The end of the DNA aligns better with TRBJ2-7, so the J call may be wrong. CDR1 and CDR2 (germline): SQVTM, ANQGSEA. This CDR3 region has 15 residues.

CDR3 coding DNA: TGCGCCAGCAGCTTGGACGGGCTACCGAACACCGGGGAGCTGTTTTTT. Protein: CASSLDGLPNTGELFF. This chain connects TRBV5-1 to TRBJ2-2; D is unresolved. Trimming took 0 bases from V and 0 from J, leaving 9 bases between them. This CDR3 contains 16 residues. Germline V CDR1 and CDR2: SGHRS, YFSETQ.

This clonotype has just a few counts. V and J are TRBV5-1 and TRBJ1-5; D is perhaps TRBD1 (5 bases). The germline CDR1 and CDR2 sequences are SGHRS and YFSETQ. There are 17 residues in the CDR3. V was pared by 2 bases and J by 0 bases, with 15 bases between. CDR3 DNA: TGCGCCAGCAGCTTATTTCCGGGGGATAATAGCAATCAGCCCCAGCATTTT. It translates to CASSLFPGDNSNQPQHF.

The V call is TRBV10-3, the J call TRBJ1-6; D uncertain. The CDR3 extends over 15 amino acids. V was trimmed by 11 bases and J by 9 bases, leaving 23 bases between them. Germline V lookup: CDR1 ENHRY, CDR2 SYGVKD. As DNA, the CDR3 is TGTGCCGTCATGGGGAGTAAGGACCCGGGTTCACCCCTCCACTTT. Amino acids: CAVMGSKDPGSPLHF.

This clonotype came up a few times. CDR3 sequence: CSADPYGYTF. The CDR3 DNA follows: TGCAGTGCTGACCCATATGGCTACACCTTC. V gene TRBV20-1 combines with J gene TRBJ1-2, with D unclear. The V end lost 5 bases, the J end lost 5 bases, and 6 bases lay between the germline ends. Germline V gene sequence: CDR1 DFQATT, CDR2 SNEGSKA (reference sequence). The length of the CDR3 is 10 residues.

This clonotype was detected only a few times. This sequence joins TRBV7-7 and TRBJ2-1, with 10 positions matching TRBD2. In germline, CDR1 is SSHAT, CDR2 FNYEAQ (reference sequence). This CDR3 spans 16 amino acids. V gave up 4 bases and J gave up 9 bases; unmatched junction bases: 12. The CDR3 region is CASSSASGLASGEQFF. The CDR3 nucleotides read TGTGCCAGCAGCTCGGCCTCGGGACTAGCGTCGGGTGAGCAGTTCTTC.

The chain has TRBV14 and TRBJ2-1, with no clear D. The germline V gene encodes CDR1 SGHDN and CDR2 FVKESK. Trimming cost V 2 bases and J 8 bases, with 13 bases left between them. The CDR3 is 14 amino acids. CDR3 DNA sequence: TGTGCCAGCAGCCAAAACGGGCTGTATCATGAGCAGTTCTTC. Amino acid sequence: CASSQNGLYHEQFF.

The chain combines TRBV6-5 with TRBJ1-1, with TRBD1 matching 9 bases. CDR3 length: 15 amino acids. CDR1 is MNHEY, CDR2 SVGAGI, per germline. The V segment lost 2 bases and the J segment 6 bases; nucleotides outside the gene matches: 7. This CDR3 is CASSYPDRGIAEAFF. CDR3 nucleotides: TGTGCCAGCAGTTACCCGGACAGGGGAATCGCTGAAGCTTTCTTT.

In the case of this clonotype: A single base separates this from a much larger clone, so it may be a read error. The chain recombines TRBV28 with TRBJ2-1; 8 bases fit TRBD2. The CDR3 extends over 14 amino acids. In germline, CDR1 is MDHEN, CDR2 SYDVKM. The DNA of the CDR3 is TGTGCCAGCACTTCGGGGGGGTCCTACAATGGGCAGTTCTTC. It yields the protein CASTSGGSYNGQFF.